Below are 26 T cell receptor beta chains sequenced from a single sample in a study of T cells in Graves' hyperthyroidism and ophthalmopathy. Amplification targeted TCR beta CDR3 regions from RNA transcripts. Primed by the HTBI set, a first-round RT-PCR was run on the TCR CDR3. TCRdb reprocessed the multiplex PCR reads with MiXCR, giving one entry per CDR3 protein. This table has roughly 200,000 distinct CDR3 sequences, approximately 20% appearing once. Sequencing used blood. The receptors stem from a man aged 40-55 years with Graves' hyperthyroidism.

This clonotype occurred many times. The chain carries TRBV28 and TRBJ2-7, with D unresolved. The V and J ends lost 6 bases and 1 base respectively, with 7 bases between them. The CDR3 runs 12 residues. Per the germline V gene, CDR1 is MDHEN and CDR2 is SYDVKM. CDR3 sequence reads: CASRGRSYEQYF. The CDR3 region has the DNA TGTGCCAGCAGGGGAAGGTCCTACGAGCAGTACTTC.

This clonotype was seen at least ten times. V usage is TRBV11-1 and J usage is TRBJ1-1; D is possibly TRBD1 (5 bases). The CDR3 is 13 residues long. V was trimmed by 5 bases and J by 4 bases, leaving 11 bases between them. CDR1 and CDR2 from the germline V gene are SGHAT and FQDESV (reference sequence). The CDR3 nucleotides read TGTGCCAGCAGCAAACGGGACCGCACTGAAGCTTTCTTT. Translated: CASSKRDRTEAFF. The whole variable domain, remainder taken from reference TRBV11-1 and TRBJ1-1, is EAEVAQSPRYKITEKSQAVAFWCDPISGHATLYWYRQILGQGPELLVQFQDESVVDDSQLPKDRFSAERLKGVDSTLKIQPAELGDSAMYLCASSKRDRTEAFFGQGTRLTVV.

The table lists this clonotype with a few counts. This chain links TRBV28 with TRBJ1-1; D is uncertain. The CDR3 totals 11 residues. The ends were cut back, 3 bases at V and 11 bases at J, with 10 bases in the middle. Looked up from germline, CDR1 is MDHEN and CDR2 is SYDVKM. This CDR3 reads CASSFRREAFF. CDR3 DNA sequence: TGTGCCAGCAGTTTCAGGAGAGAGGCTTTCTTT.

At least ten counts were recorded for this clonotype. The CDR3 DNA reads as TGCGCCAGCAGAAGAGGGACAGGGGCTGACACCGGGGAGCTGTTTTTT. Its protein is CASRRGTGADTGELFF. The J gene is TRBJ2-2, the V gene TRBV5-1; 10 nucleotides match TRBD1. V gave up 5 bases and J gave up 3 bases; unmatched junction bases: 7. Germline-derived CDR1 and CDR2 are SGHRS and YFSETQ. This CDR3 spans 16 amino acids.

In this sample, this clonotype turned up many times. The chain is built from TRBV28 and TRBJ1-1; no definite D call. The germline gives CDR1 MDHEN, CDR2 SYDVKM. The CDR3 totals 12 residues. The V and J ends lost 6 bases and 7 bases respectively, with 12 bases between them. CDR3 nucleotide sequence: TGTGCCAGCAGAGAGGGCACCCTTGAAGCTTTCTTT. Translation: CASREGTLEAFF.

This clonotype was seen ten or more times. The chain has TRBV3-2 and TRBJ2-3; the D call TRBD1 from the table was never checked on the DNA. TRBV3-2 is a known pseudogene. The CDR3 has 15 residues. DNA of the CDR3: TGTGCCAGCAGCCTCCCACCGGGGCTCCGCGATACGCAGTATTTT. Translating gives CASSLPPGLRDTQYF.

The table lists this clonotype with many counts. This chain joins TRBV28 and TRBJ1-5; TRBD1 matches 7 bases. The CDR3 is 15 residues long. V dropped 5 bases and J dropped 3; count of bases not matched to a gene: 7. Germline V gene lookup returns CDR1 MDHEN and CDR2 SYDVKM. The CDR3 DNA reads as TGTGCCAGCAGTACTGACAGGGACCCCAATCAGCCCCAGCATTTT. Its protein is CASSTDRDPNQPQHF. The whole variable domain, filled in from reference TRBV28 and TRBJ1-5, reads DVKVTQSSRYLVKRTGEKVFLECVQDMDHENMFWYRQDPGLGLRLIYFSYDVKMKEKGDIPEGYSVSREKKERFSLILESASTNQTSMYLCASSTDRDPNQPQHFGDGTRLSIL.

The chain carries TRBV5-1 and TRBJ2-5; 11 bases agree with TRBD2. The ends lost 5 bases at V and 2 bases at J; junction bases unmatched: 5. This CDR3 is built from 15 residues. In germline, CDR1 is SGHRS, CDR2 YFSETQ. In DNA, the CDR3 is TGCGCCAGCAGATACGGGACTAGCGGTCAAGAGACCCAGTACTTC. The encoded protein is CASRYGTSGQETQYF.

This clonotype was counted at least ten times. J is TRBJ2-3 and V is TRBV9, with D perhaps given as TRBD1 or TRBD2 (5 bases each). The CDR3 covers 14 residues. V was clipped by 3 bases and J by 3 bases, with 11 bases between them. In germline, CDR1 is SGDLS, CDR2 YYNGEE. CDR3 sequence: CASSAFGGTDTQYF. The DNA of the CDR3 is TGTGCCAGCAGCGCGTTTGGGGGAACAGATACGCAGTATTTT.

This clonotype has only a few counts. The chain uses TRBV15 and TRBJ1-3; D remains unclear. Germline V gene data show CDR1 as LNHNV and CDR2 as YYDKDF (reference sequence). V lost 1 base and J lost 8, with 9 bases in between. The CDR3 sequence is 13 residues long. The CDR3 DNA follows: TGTGCCACCAGCAGAGCCCCTCGGGACACCATATATTTT. Translating gives CATSRAPRDTIYF.

This clonotype was counted between two and nine times. A much bigger clone sits one base away, suggesting this may be a read error. V gene TRBV30 combines with J gene TRBJ2-1; 10 bases map to TRBD1. Losses at the gene ends were 8 bases for V and 8 bases for J; bases not matched to a gene: 3. CDR3 length: 11 amino acids. Germline V gene lookup returns CDR1 GTSNPN and CDR2 SVGIG (reference sequence). CDR3 DNA: TGTGCCGGGGACAGGGGAGATGAGCAGTTCTTC. Amino acid sequence: CAGDRGDEQFF.

The chain uses TRBV9 and TRBJ1-2; D unresolved. V dropped 7 bases and J dropped 3 bases, with 10 bases sitting between them. Germline-derived CDR1 and CDR2 are SGDLS and YYNGEE. This CDR3 has 12 residues. The CDR3 sequence: CASLAFHYGYTF. CDR3 DNA: TGTGCCAGCCTAGCGTTCCACTATGGCTACACCTTC.

The sample holds one count of this clonotype. The chain employs TRBV11-2 and TRBJ2-7; maybe TRBD2 (5 bases). Germline V gene data show CDR1 as SGHAT and CDR2 as FQNNGV. This CDR3 comprises 11 residues. Trimming removed 6 bases at V and 5 bases at J, with 8 bases between. In nucleotides, the CDR3 is TGTGCCAGCAGGGCCGGGGACGAGCAGTACTTC. Translation: CASRAGDEQYF.

Only a few counts were recorded for this clonotype. J is TRBJ1-2 and V is TRBV7-8; 9 bases are shared with TRBD1. CDR1 is SGHVS, CDR2 FQNEAQ, per germline. Germline trimming cut 8 bases from V and 2 bases from J; bases unmatched to any gene: 9. This CDR3 has 15 residues. The CDR3 loop is CASWSADRGNYGYTF. DNA for the CDR3: TGTGCCAGCTGGTCGGCGGACAGGGGAAACTATGGCTACACCTTC.

This clonotype was counted many times. The V and J genes are TRBV9 and TRBJ2-1; D gene unclear. Germline lookup yields CDR1 SGDLS and CDR2 YYNGEE. Trimming cost V 1 base and J 4 bases, with 9 bases left between them. The CDR3 extends over 14 amino acids. The CDR3 is CASSVTSGYNEQFF. The CDR3 DNA is TGTGCCAGCAGCGTAACGTCGGGTTACAATGAGCAGTTCTTC.

This clonotype was seen many times. The genes are TRBV18 and TRBJ1-1; a possible D gene is TRBD1 (6 bases). Germline values: CDR1 KGHSH, CDR2 LQKENI. The CDR3 runs to 13 residues. V was pared by 7 bases and J by 1 base, with 10 bases between. The DNA of the CDR3 is TGTGCCAGCTTGGAACAGGGGAACACTGAAGCTTTCTTT. It yields the protein CASLEQGNTEAFF.

This clonotype was detected only a few times. V usage is TRBV30 and J usage is TRBJ2-3, with 11 bases lining up with TRBD2. The CDR3 has 14 amino acids. CDR1 and CDR2 from the germline V gene are GTSNPN and SVGIG (reference sequence). V lost 3 bases and J lost 5; bases outside the gene matches: 4. The CDR3 DNA is TGTGCCTGGAGCATAGCGGGGGGGCAAGATACGCAGTATTTT. This sequence encodes CAWSIAGGQDTQYF.

This clonotype was seen repeatedly, ten times or more. This chain links TRBV5-1 with TRBJ1-6; D is unclear. The CDR3 extends over 15 amino acids. Germline CDR1 reads SGHRS; CDR2 reads YFSETQ. Trimming took 0 bases from V and 10 from J, leaving 14 bases between them. The CDR3 bases are TGCGCCAGCAGCTTGGCAGGACGGGAGGCATCACCCCTCCACTTT. Its translation: CASSLAGREASPLHF.

The V gene is TRBV25-1, the J gene TRBJ2-1; 8 bases are a match to TRBD2. V gave up 1 base and J gave up 7 bases; unmatched junction bases: 6. The germline gives CDR1 MGHDK, CDR2 SYGVNS. The CDR3 is made up of 15 amino acids. The CDR3 region is CASSESGGGANEQFF. CDR3 nucleotide sequence: TGTGCCAGCAGTGAATCCGGGGGGGGGGCGAATGAGCAGTTCTTC. The entire variable domain, with the rest obtained from reference TRBV25-1 and TRBJ2-1, is as follows: EADIYQTPRYLVIGTGKKITLECSQTMGHDKMYWYQQDPGMELHLIHYSYGVNSTEKGDLSSESTVSRIRTEHFPLTLESARPSHTSQYLCASSESGGGANEQFFGPGTRLTVL.

Many counts were recorded for this clonotype. The chain is built from TRBV12-3 or TRBV12-4 and TRBJ2-5; 8 bases agree with TRBD1. This CDR3 contains 13 residues. J lost 4 bases, V lost 4 bases, and 2 bases had no gene match. The CDR3 DNA follows: TGTGCCAGCAGTTCAGGGGGCCGAGAGACCCAGTACTTC. Protein sequence: CASSSGGRETQYF.

This clonotype was detected ten times or more. The rearrangement uses TRBV28 and TRBJ2-1; D not resolved. Per germline, CDR1 MDHEN and CDR2 SYDVKM. The ends were cut back, 4 bases at V and 4 bases at J, with 5 bases in the middle. The CDR3 has 12 amino acids. The CDR3 spells CASSSNYNEQFF. As DNA, the CDR3 is TGTGCCAGCAGTTCTAATTACAATGAGCAGTTCTTC.

This clonotype was detected only a few times. The chain is built from TRBV7-2 and TRBJ2-7; D ambiguous. Trimming took 8 bases from V and 2 from J, leaving 10 bases between them. Germline CDR1 SGHTA, CDR2 FQGNSA. This CDR3 contains 12 residues. The CDR3 coding sequence is TGTGCCAGCCGCCAGGTGACCTACGAGCAGTACTTC. Translation: CASRQVTYEQYF.

This clonotype was found many times. The V gene is TRBV20-1, the J gene TRBJ1-6; D is uncertain. Trimming removed 4 bases from V and 10 bases from J, with 14 bases in between. CDR1 and CDR2 (germline): DFQATT, SNEGSKA (reference sequence). The CDR3 runs to 13 residues. CDR3 in amino acids: CSATEKRSSPLHF. CDR3 in DNA: TGCAGTGCTACTGAGAAACGGAGCTCACCCCTCCACTTT.

As to this clonotype: A junction end diverges from the germline sequence, so it may reflect a read error. The chain carries TRBV30 and TRBJ1-5, with D possibly being TRBD1 (5 bases). CDR3 length equals 15 residues. From germline, CDR1 is GTSNPN and CDR2 SVGIG (reference sequence). The CDR3 reads CAWGVGSRAGQPQHF. The DNA of the CDR3 is TGTGCCTGGGGTGTAGGGTCCAGGGCCGGTCAGCCCCAGCATTTT.

This clonotype was recorded many times. This chain joins TRBV27 and TRBJ1-2; 9 positions match TRBD1. V trimming: 6 bases; J trimming: 4 bases; junction bases outside the gene matches: 9. This CDR3 is built from 15 residues. Germline CDR1 and CDR2: MNHEY and SMNVEV (reference sequence). The CDR3 loop reads CASRTPGQGGYGYTF. The CDR3 coding sequence is TGTGCCAGCAGGACACCGGGACAGGGTGGCTATGGCTACACCTTC.

This clonotype was found many times. The chain uses TRBV30 and TRBJ1-1, with 7 bases lining up with TRBD1. V gave up 7 bases and J gave up 5 bases; unmatched junction bases: 4. CDR3 length: 11 residues. CDR1 and CDR2 (germline): GTSNPN, SVGIG (reference sequence). CDR3 protein: CAFVGQTEAFF. For the CDR3, the DNA is TGTGCCTTCGTGGGACAGACTGAAGCTTTCTTT.